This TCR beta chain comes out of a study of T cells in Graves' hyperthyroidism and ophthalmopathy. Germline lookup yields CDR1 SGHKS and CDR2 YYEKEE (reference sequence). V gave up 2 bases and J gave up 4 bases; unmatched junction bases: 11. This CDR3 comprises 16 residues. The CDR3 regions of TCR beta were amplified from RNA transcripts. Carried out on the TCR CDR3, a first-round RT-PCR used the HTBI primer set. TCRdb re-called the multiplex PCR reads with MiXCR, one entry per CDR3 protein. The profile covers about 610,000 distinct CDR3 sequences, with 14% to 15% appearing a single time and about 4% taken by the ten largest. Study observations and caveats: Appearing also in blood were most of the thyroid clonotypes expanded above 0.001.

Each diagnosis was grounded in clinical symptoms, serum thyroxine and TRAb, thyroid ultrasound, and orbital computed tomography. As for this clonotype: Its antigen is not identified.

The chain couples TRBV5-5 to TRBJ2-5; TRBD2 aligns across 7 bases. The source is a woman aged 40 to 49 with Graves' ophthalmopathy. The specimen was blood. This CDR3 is CASSFLSRERGETQYF. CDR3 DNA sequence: TGTGCCAGCAGCTTTTTGTCGCGGGAGAGAGGAGAGACCCAGTACTTC.